The present T cell receptor beta chain was sequenced within a study of cytomegalovirus exposure and HLA in healthy donors. In this sample, this clone turned up once. The CDR3 sequence is 12 residues long. Trimming shortened V by 10 bases and J by 4 bases, and 13 bases separated the two germline ends. Germline lookup yields CDR1 ENHRY and CDR2 SYGVKD. Sequencing was performed with immunoSEQ multiplex PCR; in TCRdb, only in-frame clones are kept and a portion is missing. This table holds 250,000 to 350,000 clones, 80% to 90% found once. The clonotype was recovered from a woman aged 18-29 years in good health and CMV-seronegative. Sequenced material: PBMCs. The rearrangement joins TRBV10-3 to TRBJ1-1, with D possibly being TRBD1 (6 bases). In nucleotides, the CDR3 is TGTGCCACCCGGACAGAAGGCACTGAAGCTTTCTTT. It yields the protein CATRTEGTEAFF.